Below are 12 T cell receptor beta chains sequenced from a single sample in a study of human T cells and chemical hapten exposure. MiXCR, applied by TCRdb to the RACE reads, yields one record per CDR3 protein. The sample has 84,000 or so distinct CDR3 sequences; 9.5% to 13% are singletons. The time point denotes: patch test 2, 6 weeks after DPC sensitization. Sample treatment: therapeutic diphenylcyclopropenone sensitization with weekly scalp DPC. The source material was whole blood, sampled in connection with sensitization to the hapten diphenylcyclopropenone (DPC). These receptors were taken from a woman in her twenties or thirties with alopecia areata. Some clones in this sample may be carry-over from other donors' samples.

The chain recombines TRBV7-2 with TRBJ1-6, with 8 bases identical to TRBD1. This CDR3 has 16 residues. CDR1 and CDR2 (germline): SGHTA, FQGNSA. V gave up 5 bases and J gave up 4 bases; unmatched junction bases: 7. CDR3 protein: CASSPRTGFYNSPLHF. CDR3 DNA sequence: TGTGCCAGCAGCCCGAGGACAGGGTTTTATAATTCACCCCTCCACTTT.

This clonotype was counted at least ten times. The chain couples TRBV2 to TRBJ1-2; 7 bases match TRBD1. V trimming: 6 bases; J trimming: 1 base; junction bases outside the gene matches: 5. The germline gives CDR1 SNHLY, CDR2 FYNNEI. The CDR3 is 14 residues long. The CDR3: CASRGGRGNYGYTF. In nucleotides, the CDR3 is TGTGCCAGCAGAGGGGGCAGGGGTAACTATGGCTACACCTTC.

Many counts were recorded for this clonotype. The V and J genes are TRBV5-6 and TRBJ1-6; tentatively, D is TRBD1 (6 bases). The germline V gene has CDR1 SGHDT and CDR2 YYEEEE. Trimming removed 5 bases from V and 7 bases from J, with 13 bases in between. CDR3 length equals 14 residues. The CDR3 here is CASRTGHTNSPLHF. DNA of the CDR3: TGTGCCAGCAGAACAGGGCACACAAATTCACCCCTCCACTTT. The whole variable domain, remainder taken from reference TRBV5-6 and TRBJ1-6, is DAGVTQSPTHLIKTRGQQVTLRCSPKSGHDTVSWYQQALGQGPQFIFQYYEEEERQRGNFPDRFSGHQFPNYSSELNVNALLLGDSALYLCASRTGHTNSPLHFGNGTRLTVT.

This chain links TRBV10-3 with TRBJ1-6, with TRBD1 matching 7 bases. The germline gives CDR1 ENHRY, CDR2 SYGVKD. The CDR3 has 16 amino acids. The V segment lost 3 bases and the J segment 9 bases; nucleotides outside the gene matches: 11. The CDR3 spells CAISDSGTVKSSPLHF. In nucleotides, the CDR3 is TGTGCCATCAGTGACTCCGGGACAGTAAAGAGTTCACCCCTCCACTTT.

This clonotype was seen at least ten times. The chain employs TRBV25-1 and TRBJ2-3, with D possibly being TRBD1 or TRBD2 (5 bases each). Between the trimmed V and J ends, which lost 4 bases and 4 bases, there was a span of 21 bases. Germline loops: CDR1 MGHDK, CDR2 SYGVNS. This CDR3 is built from 17 residues. CDR3 residues: CASSATSSRQGPDTQYF. CDR3 nucleotides: TGTGCCAGCAGTGCCACCTCTAGCAGGCAGGGCCCAGATACGCAGTATTTT.

Ten or more counts support this clonotype. This sequence joins TRBV20-1 and TRBJ1-5; TRBD1 might be the D (5 bases). Trimming shortened V by 1 base and J by 7 bases, and 17 bases separated the two germline ends. Germline lookup yields CDR1 DFQATT and CDR2 SNEGSKA (reference sequence). The CDR3 is 15 amino acids. CDR3 sequence (DNA): TGCAGTGCTAGAGTAGTCCAGGGAGAAGTCCAGCCCCAGCATTTT. This translates into CSARVVQGEVQPQHF.

In this sample, this clonotype turned up a few times. This rearrangement joins TRBV29-1 to TRBJ2-1, with 9 bases lining up with TRBD2. CDR3 length: 17 amino acids. CDR1 and CDR2 (germline): SQVTM, ANQGSEA. Trimming removed 1 base from V and 0 bases from J; junction bases left unmatched: 7. The CDR3 region is CSVEGLAVPSSYNEQFF. The CDR3 DNA follows: TGCAGCGTTGAAGGACTAGCGGTACCTAGCTCCTACAATGAGCAGTTCTTC.

The chain employs TRBV6-1 and TRBJ2-1; no clear D. The CDR3 runs to 15 residues. Germline V gene lookup returns CDR1 MNHNS and CDR2 SASEGT. V was pared by 1 base and J by 1 base, with 8 bases between. CDR3 region: CASSEVDRSYNEQFF. CDR3 in DNA: TGTGCCAGCAGTGAAGTAGACCGATCCTACAATGAGCAGTTCTTC.

This clonotype was counted between two and nine times. The chain links TRBV19 to TRBJ1-5; 7 nucleotides line up with TRBD1. There are 18 residues in the CDR3. Germline V gene lookup returns CDR1 LNHDA and CDR2 SQIVND (reference sequence). V shed 3 bases and J 4 bases; nucleotides not matched to a gene: 15. CDR3 loop: CASSILAPTGFQNQPQHF. The CDR3 nucleotides read TGTGCCAGTAGTATTCTTGCTCCGACAGGGTTTCAGAATCAGCCCCAGCATTTT.

The CDR3 here is CAWRATTEQFF. The CDR3 DNA reads as TGTGCCTGGAGAGCCACCACCGAGCAGTTCTTC. The chain has TRBV30 and TRBJ2-1; no clear D. Germline CDR1 is GTSNPN and CDR2 is SVGIG (reference sequence). The CDR3 has 11 residues. Trimming pared 3 bases from V and 10 bases from J, leaving 10 bases between.

The sample holds many counts of this clonotype. The rearrangement joins TRBV9 to TRBJ2-1; TRBD2 agrees at 10 bases. Germline V gene lookup returns CDR1 SGDLS and CDR2 YYNGEE. The CDR3 is made up of 16 amino acids. Trimming took 0 bases from V and 4 from J; bases not matched to a gene: 4. CDR3 in amino acids: CASSVGSGRAYNEQFF. The CDR3, as DNA: TGTGCCAGCAGCGTAGGAAGCGGGAGGGCTTACAATGAGCAGTTCTTC.

This clonotype was recorded a few times. V gene TRBV10-3 combines with J gene TRBJ1-2; D uncertain. Germline lookup yields CDR1 ENHRY and CDR2 SYGVKD. The CDR3 covers 13 residues. Between the trimmed V and J ends, which lost 0 bases and 4 bases, there was a span of 6 bases. CDR3 sequence: CAISESSVYGYTF. DNA for the CDR3: TGTGCCATCAGTGAGTCGTCAGTCTATGGCTACACCTTC.